Sequencing of this T cell receptor (beta chain) was carried out in a study of cytomegalovirus exposure and HLA in healthy donors. Vbeta (60) and Jbeta (13) primers were used in the PCR. In the original workflow: Per a later analysis, the number of unique TCR beta chains was about 80 million, of which around 10 million were shared. Assay used: immunoSEQ multiplex PCR; TCRdb lists only in-frame clones, some missing. The DNA gave D and trimming, while V, J and clone size come from that table. The table has about 170,000 clones, just under 80% seen once. Study conclusions and caveats: A list of approximately 150 TCR beta chains associated with cytomegalovirus was given. Earlier findings revealed that most TCR beta V segments proved productive either about 87% or about 30% of the time. Analyses of presence/absence relied on an assumption of roughly uniform sequencing depth across donors.

Notes on this clone: Its antigen remains unidentified.

V lost 4 bases to trimming and J lost 0 bases, with 17 bases between them. The germline V gene encodes CDR1 SGHNT and CDR2 YYREEE (reference sequence). The CDR3 contains 16 residues. The chain employs TRBV5-4 and TRBJ2-7; D may be TRBD1 (6 bases). The specimen sequenced was PBMCs. The clonotype was recovered from a woman aged 45 to 65 in good health and CMV-seropositive. CDR3 sequence (DNA): TGTGCCAGCAGCCGTAAATCAGGGGTTACCTCCTACGAGCAGTACTTC. This sequence encodes CASSRKSGVTSYEQYF.